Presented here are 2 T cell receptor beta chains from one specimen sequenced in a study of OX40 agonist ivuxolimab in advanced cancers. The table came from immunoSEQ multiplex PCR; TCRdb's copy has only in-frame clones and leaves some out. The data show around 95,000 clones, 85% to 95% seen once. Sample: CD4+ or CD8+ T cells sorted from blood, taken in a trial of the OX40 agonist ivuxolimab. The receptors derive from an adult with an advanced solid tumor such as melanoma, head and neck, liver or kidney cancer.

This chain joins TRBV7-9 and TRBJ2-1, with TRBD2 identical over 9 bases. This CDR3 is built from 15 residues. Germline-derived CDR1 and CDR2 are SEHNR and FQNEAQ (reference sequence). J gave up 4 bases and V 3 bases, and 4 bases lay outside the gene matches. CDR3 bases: TGTGCCAGCAGCTTGACCAGCGGGGGGTACAATGAGCAGTTCTTC. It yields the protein CASSLTSGGYNEQFF.

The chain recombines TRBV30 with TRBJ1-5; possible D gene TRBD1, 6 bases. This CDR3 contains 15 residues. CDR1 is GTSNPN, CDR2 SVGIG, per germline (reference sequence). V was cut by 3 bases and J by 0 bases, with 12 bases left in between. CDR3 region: CAWSPTGYSNQPQHF. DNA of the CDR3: TGTGCCTGGAGCCCGACAGGCTATAGCAATCAGCCCCAGCATTTT.